This TCR beta chain was observed in a study of T cells in Graves' hyperthyroidism and ophthalmopathy. Findings and limits, study-wide: Within blood appeared most thyroid clonotypes that had expanded above 0.001. Stable hyperthyroidism was separated from ophthalmopathy by a model based on 13 V-J features.

The source material, RNA transcripts, was used to amplify TCR beta CDR3 regions. TCR CDR3 underwent first-round RT-PCR with the HTBI primer set. TCRdb re-analysed the multiplex PCR reads in MiXCR, keeping a single row per CDR3 protein. This table holds around 570,000 distinct CDR3 sequences, just under 20% found once. This clonotype was seen a few times. Its target is unknown. The sample comprised blood. The sequence came from a man in his forties or fifties with Graves' ophthalmopathy.

Written as DNA, the CDR3 is TGCAGTGCTTGGTCTGGAAACACCATATATTTT. It specifies CSAWSGNTIYF. V usage is TRBV20-1 and J usage is TRBJ1-3; D is unclear. CDR3 length: 11 amino acids. CDR1 is DFQATT, CDR2 SNEGSKA, per germline (reference sequence). The germline V and J ends were trimmed by 5 bases and 1 base, with 3 bases remaining between them.